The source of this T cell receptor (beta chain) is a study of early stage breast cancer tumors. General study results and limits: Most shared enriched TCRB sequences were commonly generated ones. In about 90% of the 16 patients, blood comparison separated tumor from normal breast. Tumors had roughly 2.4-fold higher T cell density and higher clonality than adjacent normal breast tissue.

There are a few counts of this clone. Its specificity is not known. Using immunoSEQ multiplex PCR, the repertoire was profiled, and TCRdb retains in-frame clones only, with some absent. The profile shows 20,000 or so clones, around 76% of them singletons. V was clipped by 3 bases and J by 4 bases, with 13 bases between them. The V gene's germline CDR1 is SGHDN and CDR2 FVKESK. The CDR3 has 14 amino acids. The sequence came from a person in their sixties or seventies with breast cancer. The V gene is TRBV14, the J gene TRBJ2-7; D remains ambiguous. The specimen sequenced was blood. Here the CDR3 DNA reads TGTGCCAGCAGCCATCCCCCCCTCGGATACGAGCAGTACTTC. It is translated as CASSHPPLGYEQYF.